These 18 T cell receptor beta chains were all obtained from the same sample, sequenced in a study of beta chain features in type 1 diabetes listed by TCRdb under 2018. Library preparation employed the immunoSEQ multiplex PCR assay. The High Capacity cDNA Reverse Transcription Kit was used to reverse transcribe all of the isolated RNA, meaning that expressed TCRB transcripts were what got sequenced. The source is immuneACCESS, and TCRdb retained only in-frame sequences with V and J called. Part of the clones is not carried over; for the studies checked, unresolved V genes explain less than half of this, and the remainder is unexplained. In this sample the table shows a few hundred thousand clones, approximately 12% of which occur a single time. The top ten clones comprise roughly 0.015% of the sample. The investigation overall reported the following: A moderate but significant shortening of TCRB CDR3 length was observed in type 1 diabetes patients in all four CD4+ subsets.

These TCRs' antigens remain unknown. The sample was naive CD4+ T cells from blood. In light of the paper, this sample's cell subset or site label describes: true naive CD4+ T cells. The receptors were sampled from a woman aged 18 to 35 with type 1 diabetes.

CDR3 nucleotides: TGTGCCGCCGAACTCCGTTTGGCGGGCCAAAAGTTCTTC. It encodes CAAELRLAGQKFF. This chain joins TRBV6-5 and TRBJ2-1, with D possibly matching TRBD2 (5 bases). This CDR3 is 13 amino acids long. V shed 11 bases and J shed 14 bases, with 25 bases lying between them. Germline CDR1 MNHEY, CDR2 SVGAGI.

On this clone itself: The same CDR3 also results from other DNA sequences found in this sample. The J gene is TRBJ2-1, the V gene TRBV19; TRBD1 is a possible D gene (6 bases). Germline CDR1 reads LNHDA; CDR2 reads SQIVND (reference sequence). Trimming shortened V by 3 bases and J by 4 bases, and 7 bases separated the two germline ends. The length of the CDR3 is 13 residues. DNA for the CDR3: TGTGCCAGTAGTATTGGACAGTACAATGAGCAGTTCTTC. Translated: CASSIGQYNEQFF.

This clone came up many times. This chain links TRBV4-3 with TRBJ2-1; TRBD2 aligns across 8 bases. CDR1 and CDR2 from the germline V gene are LGHNA and YSLEER. The V segment lost 0 bases and the J segment 10 bases; nucleotides outside the gene matches: 11. The CDR3 totals 16 residues. The CDR3 protein is CASSQESLGGGKEQFF. The DNA of the CDR3 is TGCGCCAGCAGCCAAGAGTCTCTGGGCGGGGGGAAGGAGCAGTTCTTC.

This clone was seen only a few times. The chain has TRBV29-1 and TRBJ2-6, with TRBD1 matching 8 bases. Trimming cost V 5 bases and J 7 bases; bases outside gene matches: 10. Germline CDR1 is SQVTM and CDR2 is ANQGSEA. The CDR3 spans 15 residues. The CDR3 sequence: CSVLPGGAGANVLTF. CDR3 sequence (DNA): TGCAGCGTTCTACCAGGGGGCGCGGGCGCCAACGTCCTGACTTTC.

This rearrangement joins TRBV7-9 to TRBJ2-1, with 7 bases fitting TRBD2. This CDR3 spans 15 amino acids. CDR1 SEHNR and CDR2 FQNEAQ come from the germline V gene (reference sequence). V lost 0 bases to trimming and J lost 9 bases; unmatched junction nucleotides: 8. For the CDR3, the DNA is TGTGCCAGCAGCTTAGCGTGGGAGGGCCCGGGTGAGCAGTTCTTC. Protein product: CASSLAWEGPGEQFF.

The chain couples TRBV7-2 to TRBJ2-6; D ambiguous. This CDR3 contains 13 residues. V lost 5 bases and J lost 5, with 7 bases in between. Germline CDR1 SGHTA, CDR2 FQGNSA. CDR3 nucleotides: TGTGCCAGCAGCCCCCCTTGGGCCAACGTCCTGACTTTC. This translates into CASSPPWANVLTF.

This clone occurred a few times. V and J are TRBV11-2 and TRBJ2-6; D remains unclear. CDR1 and CDR2 (germline): SGHAT, FQNNGV. This CDR3 is built from 15 residues. V lost 5 bases to trimming and J lost 0 bases, with 8 bases between them. The CDR3, as DNA: TGTGCCAGCAGCCTTAGTCTCTCTGGGGCCAACGTCCTGACTTTC. Protein sequence: CASSLSLSGANVLTF.

This sequence joins TRBV9 and TRBJ2-1; D is uncertain. Per the germline V gene, CDR1 is SGDLS and CDR2 is YYNGEE. The CDR3 extends over 15 amino acids. The V end was cut by 0 bases, the J end by 0 bases, with 7 bases between. This CDR3 is CASSVGSYSYNEQFF. CDR3 nucleotide sequence: TGTGCCAGCAGCGTAGGATCCTACTCCTACAATGAGCAGTTCTTC.

This clone was counted between two and nine times. The chain is built from TRBV4-2 and TRBJ2-7, with D possibly matching TRBD2 (5 bases). Trimming took 2 bases from V and 3 from J, leaving 11 bases between them. Looked up from germline, CDR1 is LGHNA and CDR2 is YNFKEQ. The CDR3 covers 14 residues. The CDR3: CASSQSPTSYEQYF. The CDR3 nucleotides are TGTGCCAGCAGCCAATCCCCTACTAGCTACGAGCAGTACTTC.

This clone was picked up many times. The chain couples TRBV29-1 to TRBJ2-7; D is uncertain. The V and J ends lost 7 bases and 3 bases respectively, with 4 bases between them. The germline V gene has CDR1 SQVTM and CDR2 ANQGSEA. The CDR3 runs 9 residues. In DNA, the CDR3 is TGCAGCGGTAACTACGAGCAGTACGTC. It yields the protein CSGNYEQYV.

This clone was seen a handful of times. The chain uses TRBV15 and TRBJ2-5; D uncertain. V shed 0 bases and J shed 4 bases, with 6 bases lying between them. Germline-derived CDR1 and CDR2 are LNHNV and YYDKDF (reference sequence). This CDR3 region has 13 residues. The CDR3 loop reads CATSRDSRETQYF. The CDR3 nucleotides read TGTGCCACCAGCAGAGATAGCCGAGAGACCCAGTACTTC. Based on the CDR3 plus reference TRBV15 and TRBJ2-5, the full variable domain is DAMVIQNPRYQVTQFGKPVTLSCSQTLNHNVMYWYQQKSSQAPKLLFHYYDKDFNNEADTPDNFQSRRPNTSFCFLDIRSPGLGDTAMYLCATSRDSRETQYFGPGTRLLVL.

The chain uses TRBV29-1 and TRBJ2-3; perhaps TRBD2 as D (5 bases). Germline CDR1 reads SQVTM; CDR2 reads ANQGSEA. V was clipped by 3 bases and J by 0 bases, with 16 bases between them. CDR3 length: 16 amino acids. CDR3 in DNA: TGCAGCGTTGAGATGGTGGAACGGACTAGCACAGATACGCAGTATTTT. Protein: CSVEMVERTSTDTQYF.

In this sample, this clone turned up a few times. The rearrangement joins TRBV5-1 to TRBJ1-1; unclear D gene. This CDR3 comprises 13 residues. V shed 6 bases and J shed 0 bases, with 9 bases lying between them. Germline V gives CDR1 SGHRS, CDR2 YFSETQ. The CDR3 sequence is CASNGLLNTEAFF. CDR3 sequence (DNA): TGCGCCAGCAACGGACTTTTGAACACTGAAGCTTTCTTT.

DNA of the CDR3: TGTGCCAGCAGCGTAGAGGAGGGTCGCGGGGAGACCCAGTACTTC. Amino acid sequence: CASSVEEGRGETQYF. This chain uses TRBV9 with TRBJ2-5, with TRBD2 as a possible D gene (6 bases). Trimming left V 0 bases short and J 5 bases short, with 14 bases between. Germline lookup yields CDR1 SGDLS and CDR2 YYNGEE. CDR3 size: 15 residues. Full variable domain (remainder filled in from reference TRBV9 and TRBJ2-5): DSGVTQTPKHLITATGQRVTLRCSPRSGDLSVYWYQQSLDQGLQFLIQYYNGEERAKGNILERFSAQQFPDLHSELNLSSLELGDSALYFCASSVEEGRGETQYFGPGTRLLVL.

This chain links TRBV9 with TRBJ2-1, with 10 bases that match TRBD2. Germline V gene sequence: CDR1 SGDLS, CDR2 YYNGEE. CDR3 length equals 15 residues. V lost 0 bases and J lost 6; bases outside the gene matches: 3. The DNA of the CDR3 is TGTGCCAGCAGCGTAGGGCTAGCGGGAGTCAATGAGCAGTTCTTC. Protein: CASSVGLAGVNEQFF. The full variable domain, completed using reference TRBV9 and TRBJ2-1, is DSGVTQTPKHLITATGQRVTLRCSPRSGDLSVYWYQQSLDQGLQFLIQYYNGEERAKGNILERFSAQQFPDLHSELNLSSLELGDSALYFCASSVGLAGVNEQFFGPGTRLTVL.

This clone occurred a few times. The same CDR3 arises from other DNA sequences in this sample as well. The gene calls are TRBV30 and TRBJ2-2, with D unclear. V shed 3 bases and J shed 7 bases, with 9 bases lying between them. Per the germline V gene, CDR1 is GTSNPN and CDR2 is SVGIG (reference sequence). The CDR3 is made up of 12 amino acids. The CDR3 reads CAWSLSGGELFF. The CDR3 DNA sequence: TGTGCCTGGAGCCTCTCGGGCGGGGAGCTGTTTTTT.

The gene calls are TRBV5-1 and TRBJ1-1; D is undetermined. V lost 4 bases and J lost 0, with 4 bases in between. Germline V CDR1 and CDR2: SGHRS, YFSETQ. This CDR3 spans 12 amino acids. In nucleotides, the CDR3 is TGCGCCAGCAGCGAGGTGAACACTGAAGCTTTCTTT. Translated, it gives CASSEVNTEAFF.

This clone was recorded a few times. J is TRBJ2-7 and V is TRBV30, with D perhaps TRBD2 (6 bases). Germline CDR1 is GTSNPN and CDR2 is SVGIG (reference sequence). CDR3 size: 11 residues. V lost 1 base and J lost 13, with 14 bases in between. The CDR3: CAWSAGLVSYF. Written as DNA, the CDR3 is TGTGCCTGGAGTGCGGGACTGGTATCTTACTTC.